The 19 T cell receptor beta chains reported below all come from one sample, sequenced in a study of T cells in Graves' hyperthyroidism and ophthalmopathy. The investigators amplified TCR beta CDR3 regions from RNA transcripts. The HTBI primer set was used in a first-round RT-PCR of the TCR CDR3. TCRdb re-called the multiplex PCR reads through MiXCR, storing one row per CDR3 protein. The data show around 300,000 distinct CDR3 sequences, approximately 15% seen once. Sequencing was done on a sample of blood. All receptors come from a woman in her forties with Graves' ophthalmopathy.

The rearrangement uses TRBV10-3 and TRBJ2-3, with TRBD1 as a possible D gene (6 bases). Germline V gene lookup returns CDR1 ENHRY and CDR2 SYGVKD. This CDR3 spans 17 amino acids. The V end was cut by 4 bases, the J end by 0 bases, with 17 bases between. This CDR3 is CAISVNTRGTSTDTQYF. The DNA for the CDR3 is TGTGCCATCAGTGTCAACACCAGGGGAACTAGCACAGATACGCAGTATTTT.

There are many counts of this clonotype. The rearrangement uses TRBV27 and TRBJ1-1; D remains ambiguous. Germline CDR1 MNHEY, CDR2 SMNVEV (reference sequence). Trimming took 6 bases from V and 2 from J, leaving 7 bases between them. CDR3 size: 12 residues. CDR3 region: CASRDTNTEAFF. The DNA for the CDR3 is TGTGCCAGCAGAGATACAAACACTGAAGCTTTCTTT.

This rearrangement joins TRBV11-2 to TRBJ2-3; D gene uncertain. V lost 4 bases, J lost 6 bases, and 8 bases lay in between. In germline, CDR1 is SGHAT, CDR2 FQNNGV. CDR3 size: 12 residues. The CDR3 loop is CASSWKADTQYF. The CDR3 DNA is TGTGCCAGCAGCTGGAAGGCGGATACGCAGTATTTT.

V usage is TRBV5-1 and J usage is TRBJ2-5; D possibly uses TRBD1 or TRBD2 (6 bases each). The germline V gene encodes CDR1 SGHRS and CDR2 YFSETQ. With 2 bases removed from V and 7 bases from J, the gap between germline ends came to 18 bases. The CDR3 extends over 15 amino acids. The CDR3 region is CASSLYGEGGLTQYF. The CDR3, as DNA: TGCGCCAGCAGCTTATATGGCGAAGGGGGGTTGACCCAGTACTTC.

This clonotype appeared many times. This sequence joins TRBV28 and TRBJ1-5; TRBD1 aligns across 8 bases. J was trimmed by 6 bases and V by 6 bases; bases with no gene match: 7. The CDR3 is 14 residues long. Germline V lookup: CDR1 MDHEN, CDR2 SYDVKM. CDR3 sequence reads: CASRPTGEGQPQHF. The DNA for the CDR3 is TGTGCCAGCAGGCCGACAGGGGAAGGTCAGCCCCAGCATTTT.

The V gene is TRBV28, the J gene TRBJ2-7; D ambiguous. V lost 6 bases to trimming and J lost 4 bases, with 10 bases between them. The CDR3 loop spans 12 amino acids. Looked up from germline, CDR1 is MDHEN and CDR2 is SYDVKM. CDR3 sequence: CASSPNKYEQYF. The CDR3, as DNA: TGTGCCAGCAGCCCTAACAAGTACGAGCAGTACTTC. Filled out from reference TRBV28 and TRBJ2-7, the complete variable domain reads DVKVTQSSRYLVKRTGEKVFLECVQDMDHENMFWYRQDPGLGLRLIYFSYDVKMKEKGDIPEGYSVSREKKERFSLILESASTNQTSMYLCASSPNKYEQYFGPGTRLTVT.

In its sample, this clonotype was seen a few times. This sequence joins TRBV28 and TRBJ2-1; 11 nucleotides align to TRBD1. The J segment lost 8 bases and the V segment lost 7 bases, leaving 13 bases of the junction unmatched. Per the germline V gene, CDR1 is MDHEN and CDR2 is SYDVKM. The CDR3 spans 16 residues. The CDR3 nucleotides read TGTGCCAGCACCCCCCAGCCGGGACAGGGGGTTGATGAGCAGTTCTTC. This codes for CASTPQPGQGVDEQFF.

The chain employs TRBV29-1 and TRBJ2-7; 8 nucleotides match TRBD2. Unmatched junction bases numbered 4, after V lost 6 bases and J lost 0 bases. The CDR3 consists of 13 residues. Germline-derived CDR1 and CDR2 are SQVTM and ANQGSEA. The CDR3 DNA reads TGCAGCGTCGGGAGGGCGGGCTCCTACGAGCAGTACTTC. Its protein is CSVGRAGSYEQYF.

This clonotype was observed many times. The V and J genes are TRBV6-1 and TRBJ2-2; no definite D call. Germline V CDR1 and CDR2: MNHNS, SASEGT. V shed 5 bases and J shed 0 bases, with 10 bases lying between them. This CDR3 has 15 residues. The CDR3 loop reads CASSFQVTNTGELFF. DNA for the CDR3: TGTGCCAGCAGTTTCCAGGTTACGAACACCGGGGAGCTGTTTTTT.

Remarks on this clonotype: In this CDR3 the conserved last residue, phenylalanine or tryptophan, is missing, so a read error is likely. The chain is built from TRBV20-1 and TRBJ1-6; D is unresolved. The length of the CDR3 is 16 residues. Per germline, CDR1 DFQATT and CDR2 SNEGSKA (reference sequence). The V and J ends lost 4 bases and 0 bases respectively, with 13 bases between them. DNA for the CDR3: TGCAGTGCTATCCACCATAAGGGCTCCTATAATTCACCCCTCCACTTA. Translating it yields CSAIHHKGSYNSPLHL.

In its sample, this clonotype was seen many times. The CDR3 loop is CASSHTSGGTDTQYF. The CDR3 coding sequence is TGTGCCAGCAGCCACACTAGCGGCGGCACAGATACGCAGTATTTT. V and J are TRBV3-1 and TRBJ2-3, with 8 bases identical to TRBD2. CDR1 is LGHDT and CDR2 is YNNKEL in the germline V gene (reference sequence). The CDR3 contains 15 residues. The J segment lost 1 base and the V segment lost 3 bases, leaving 3 bases of the junction unmatched.

The chain employs TRBV19 and TRBJ2-2; either TRBD1 or TRBD2 may supply D (6 bases each). Germline lookup yields CDR1 LNHDA and CDR2 SQIVND (reference sequence). Trimming removed 4 bases at V and 2 bases at J, with 14 bases between. CDR3 length: 16 residues. The CDR3 nucleotides read TGTGCCAGTAGTAGTCCCAGGGGAGGTAACACCGGGGAGCTGTTTTTT. Residues: CASSSPRGGNTGELFF.

This clonotype was detected ten times or more. The chain employs TRBV15 and TRBJ1-5; 9 bases agree with TRBD1. The CDR3 totals 15 residues. Looked up from germline, CDR1 is LNHNV and CDR2 is YYDKDF (reference sequence). V shed 6 bases and J 2 bases; nucleotides not matched to a gene: 5. CDR3 residues: CATSRDRDGNQPQHF. For the CDR3, the DNA is TGTGCCACCAGTCGGGACAGGGACGGCAATCAGCCCCAGCATTTT.

This clonotype came up a few times. CDR3 nucleotide sequence: TGTGCCAGCAGCTTAGCCCCGGGACAGCCCTCTGGGGCCAACGTCCTGACTTTC. As protein: CASSLAPGQPSGANVLTF. The genes are TRBV11-2 and TRBJ2-6, with 7 bases lining up with TRBD1. The germline gives CDR1 SGHAT, CDR2 FQNNGV. The J segment lost 0 bases and the V segment lost 1 base, leaving 6 bases of the junction unmatched. The CDR3 covers 18 residues.

This clonotype was detected many times. The rearrangement joins TRBV12-3 or TRBV12-4 to TRBJ1-2; tentative D call: TRBD1 (6 bases). The V end lost 3 bases, the J end lost 4 bases, and 9 bases lay between the germline ends. CDR3 size: 13 residues. In DNA form, the CDR3 reads TGTGCCAGCAGTTTTGGGACAATCTATGGCTACACCTTC. It specifies CASSFGTIYGYTF.

J is TRBJ1-6 and V is TRBV2; D might be TRBD1 (5 bases). The ends were cut back, 7 bases at V and 9 bases at J, with 19 bases in the middle. The germline CDR1 and CDR2 sequences are SNHLY and FYNNEI. This CDR3 region has 15 residues. DNA for the CDR3: TGTGCCAGCACCACGCTGGGGGGTGGGGGTTCACCCCTCCACTTT. Its protein is CASTTLGGGGSPLHF. Full variable domain (outside the CDR3, taken from reference TRBV2 and TRBJ1-6): EPEVTQTPSHQVTQMGQEVILRCVPISNHLYFYWYRQILGQKVEFLVSFYNNEISEKSEIFDDQFSVERPDGSNFTLKIRSTKLEDSAMYFCASTTLGGGGSPLHFGNGTRLTVT.

This clonotype was recorded many times. The chain carries TRBV12-3 or TRBV12-4 and TRBJ2-1; 12 positions match TRBD2. Trimming took 7 bases from V and 2 from J; bases not matched to a gene: 9. CDR3 length: 17 residues. The CDR3 sequence is CASTETSGGPAYNEQFF. In DNA form, the CDR3 reads TGTGCCAGCACAGAGACTAGCGGGGGTCCCGCCTACAATGAGCAGTTCTTC.

This clonotype was seen repeatedly, ten times or more. V is TRBV7-9 and J is TRBJ2-1; D is unclear. Germline assignment: CDR1 SEHNR and CDR2 FQNEAQ (reference sequence). V shed 5 bases and J shed 9 bases, with 8 bases lying between them. This CDR3 has 11 amino acids. CDR3 DNA: TGTGCCAGCAGCACAGTGATTGAGCAGTTCTTC. Residues: CASSTVIEQFF.

CDR3 in amino acids: CASSSFSGTKTLTGELFF. Written as DNA, the CDR3 is TGTGCCAGCAGTTCCTTCAGCGGGACTAAAACTCTCACCGGGGAGCTGTTTTTT. This chain links TRBV28 with TRBJ2-2, with 7 bases aligning to TRBD2. There are 18 residues in the CDR3. Germline CDR1 is MDHEN and CDR2 is SYDVKM. V was pared by 4 bases and J by 4 bases, with 15 bases of the junction left unmatched.